One TCR beta chain is described in this entry. The antigen this receptor binds is unknown. No base quality values were provided; no much bigger clone lies one nucleotide off. CDR1 SNHLY and CDR2 FYNNEI were looked up in the germline V gene. From cysteine to phenylalanine, the CDR3 is 13 amino acids long. Here the CDR3 DNA is all that survives: 39 bases in frame from base 1. Trimming takes 2 bases from V and 10 bases from J, and the germline ends sit 12 bases apart. The sample is drawn from a study of blood T cell repertoires in COVID-19 (dated by TCRdb to between 2020 and 2021). Study-level background: ImmuneRACE Cohort 3 recovered participants were defined by two consecutive negative NP/OP PCR tests, healthcare professional clearance, or symptom resolution. A freely available public database, intended as a resource for researchers studying the immune response to SARS-CoV-2, is where the repertoires were released. The material from the prospective study consisted of cDNA or gDNA derived from T cells, B-cell-depleted T cells, or PBMCs. Where available, HLA class I and class II types were obtained from metadata supplied by the sample provider rather than from assay-based typing. Subjects who had been exposed to COVID-19, were actively infected with it, or had recovered from it provided the deeply sampled blood TCRbeta repertoires that made up the dataset. Samples from collaborators originated in the United States, Italy and Spain and spanned both the acute and convalescent phases of COVID-19. The samples were drawn from the first 160 participants of the ongoing ImmuneRACE study and from 1,254 subjects provided by 6 global collaborators. Sample metadata almost always included a de-identified subject ID, COVID-19 status, age in years and sex. Summary of the overall study and its limitations: The quantity of clinical and demographic metadata differed by source and by participant and was supplied without curation.

The immunoSEQ Assay, a bias-controlled multiplex PCR, was used to amplify TCRbeta CDR3 regions from genomic DNA. For the original study's pipeline: The number of nucleated cells in each sample was estimated by amplification of reference gene primers within the assay. Sequence reads were collapsed and filtered to measure the absolute abundance of every unique TCRbeta CDR3 rearrangement. For each sample, productive Simpson clonality was calculated as the square root of Simpson's diversity index across productive rearrangements. In its TCRdb copy, this immuneACCESS table keeps in-frame sequences only and misses some clones. Where compared with another copy, unresolved V genes explain less than half of these, and the others have no known cause. V and J calls and clone size are as listed in that table; D and trimming were resolved from the DNA. Across this sample there are around 140,000 clones, with approximately 84% seen only once. The ten biggest clones cover 3% to 4.5% of the sample.

Participants in the prospective study were aged roughly 18 to 100 years, lived in more than 20 United States geographic areas, and enrolled through a virtual design. To assign participants to cohorts, the prospective study relied on clinical history that participants themselves reported in a screening survey and a study questionnaire. Mobile phlebotomists in the prospective study collected whole blood, serum and a nasopharyngeal or oropharyngeal swab from every participant. Additional blood draws and questionnaires over an approximately 2-month period could optionally be provided by prospective study participants. Blood samples from the prospective study were shipped frozen or at room temperature prior to DNA extraction.

The chain employs TRBV2 and TRBJ2-1; 5 matching bases give a weak D call of TRBD2. This sequence originates from a man aged 50 to 60 in a cohort exposed to, infected with or recovered from COVID-19 (not recorded which). The sample taken for sequencing was PBMCs or T cells enriched from blood (not recorded which). This receptor carries the CDR3 CASSELRGGEQFF. The sequence in DNA is TGTGCCAGCAGTGAACTACGGGGTGGGGAGCAGTTCTTC.